Shown below are 19 T cell receptor beta chains from a single sample sequenced in a study of blood T cell repertoires in COVID-19. TCRdb keeps only in-frame clones here, not all; method: immunoSEQ multiplex PCR. Seen here are about 200,000 clones, around 85% observed once, and the top ten hold 18%. Sequencing was carried out using PBMCs or T cells enriched from blood (not recorded which). The source of these receptors is a man in his forties who had recovered from COVID-19.

This clone was found once. The V call is TRBV7-6, the J call TRBJ1-2; D is ambiguous. The CDR3 length is 15 residues. Trimming pared 1 base from V and 3 bases from J, leaving 12 bases between. CDR1 SGHVS and CDR2 FNYEAQ come from the germline V gene. The CDR3 DNA follows: TGTGCCAGCAGCTTAGGAGGGAGGAGTGACTATGGCTACACCTTC. Its translation: CASSLGGRSDYGYTF.

CDR3 sequence: CASTQGAGYEQYF. CDR3 nucleotide sequence: TGTGCCAGCACCCAGGGAGCGGGCTACGAGCAGTACTTC. The chain combines TRBV27 with TRBJ2-7, with D perhaps TRBD2 (6 bases). The V end lost 7 bases, the J end lost 3 bases, and 13 bases lay between the germline ends. The CDR3 contains 13 residues. CDR1 is MNHEY and CDR2 is SMNVEV in the germline V gene (reference sequence).

The chain couples TRBV27 to TRBJ2-7, with no clear D. V was cut by 6 bases and J by 5 bases, with 17 bases left in between. CDR1 is MNHEY and CDR2 is SMNVEV in the germline V gene (reference sequence). The CDR3 extends over 14 amino acids. CDR3 in amino acids: CASSPLEALDEQYF. As DNA, the CDR3 is TGTGCCAGCAGCCCCCTCGAGGCCCTGGACGAGCAGTACTTC.

This chain connects TRBV5-4 to TRBJ1-2, with D hard to call. CDR1 SGHNT and CDR2 YYREEE come from the germline V gene (reference sequence). The length of the CDR3 is 16 residues. V was shortened by 0 bases and J by 2 bases, with 14 bases between the two germline ends. Here the CDR3 reads CASSLASGQRNYGYTF. The CDR3 region has the DNA TGTGCCAGCAGCTTGGCCAGCGGGCAGCGGAACTATGGCTACACCTTC.

V gene TRBV9 combines with J gene TRBJ1-2; D is uncertain. The V end lost 0 bases, the J end lost 6 bases, and 18 bases lay between the germline ends. The germline CDR1 and CDR2 sequences are SGDLS and YYNGEE. The CDR3 contains 16 residues. CDR3 nucleotides: TGTGCCAGCAGCGTAGATTACCCTTCCGGAGCGCATGGCTACACCTTC. Its protein is CASSVDYPSGAHGYTF.

V is TRBV3-1 (or the pseudogene TRBV3-2) and J is TRBJ2-7, with D perhaps TRBD2 (5 bases). V lost 4 bases and J 0 bases, leaving 7 bases between the germline ends. The CDR3 runs to 13 residues. The V gene's germline CDR1 is LGHDT and CDR2 YNNKEL (reference sequence). The CDR3 region has the DNA TGTGCCAGCAGCCGCGGACTCTCCTACGAGCAGTACTTC. Translated, it gives CASSRGLSYEQYF.

The chain has TRBV28 and TRBJ2-7; TRBD2 matches 8 bases. CDR1 is MDHEN, CDR2 SYDVKM, per germline. The CDR3 has 14 amino acids. Unmatched junction bases numbered 9, after V lost 7 bases and J lost 4 bases. The CDR3 region is CASTNVAGRYEQYF. The CDR3 DNA is TGTGCCAGCACCAATGTAGCGGGAAGGTACGAGCAGTACTTC.

The chain links TRBV6-1 to TRBJ1-5; 8 positions match TRBD1. The V gene's germline CDR1 is MNHNS and CDR2 SASEGT. The junction had 9 bases not matched to a gene; V was cut back by 3 bases and J by 5 bases. CDR3 length equals 16 residues. CDR3 bases: TGTGCCAGCAGTGAGGTTGATGGGACAGGTGATCAGCCCCAGCATTTT. Protein: CASSEVDGTGDQPQHF.

This chain joins TRBV24-1 and TRBJ1-6; possibly TRBD1 for D (6 bases). V was clipped by 3 bases and J by 8 bases, with 19 bases between them. CDR1 is KGHDR and CDR2 is SFDVKD in the germline V gene. This CDR3 has 17 residues. The CDR3 protein is CATSDPCWQGIDSPLHF. Written as DNA, the CDR3 is TGTGCCACCAGTGATCCTTGTTGGCAGGGGATCGATTCACCCCTCCACTTT.

This clone was observed at least ten times. This sequence joins TRBV7-6 and TRBJ1-5; D might be TRBD1 (6 bases). This CDR3 spans 15 amino acids. The germline V and J ends were trimmed by 1 base and 4 bases, with 11 bases remaining between them. Germline CDR1 is SGHVS and CDR2 is FNYEAQ. CDR3 sequence (DNA): TGTGCCAGCAGCTTAGATGACAGGTTAAATCAGCCCCAGCATTTT. This translates into CASSLDDRLNQPQHF.

The V call is TRBV19, the J call TRBJ1-2; perhaps TRBD1 as D (6 bases). This CDR3 has 13 residues. The V gene's germline CDR1 is LNHDA and CDR2 SQIVND (reference sequence). The ends were cut back, 6 bases at V and 6 bases at J, with 14 bases in the middle. CDR3 in amino acids: CASRFAGANGYTF. Written as DNA, the CDR3 is TGTGCCAGTAGATTTGCGGGGGCCAATGGCTACACCTTC. Together with reference TRBV19 and TRBJ1-2, the CDR3 gives the full variable domain: DGGITQSPKYLFRKEGQNVTLSCEQNLNHDAMYWYRQDPGQGLRLIYYSQIVNDFQKGDIAEGYSVSREKKESFPLTVTSAQKNPTAFYLCASRFAGANGYTFGSGTRLTVV.

This clone came up a few times. The chain employs TRBV5-1 and TRBJ2-1, with 11 bases that match TRBD2. The CDR3 is made up of 17 amino acids. J gave up 1 base and V 2 bases, and 5 bases lay outside the gene matches. Looked up from germline, CDR1 is SGHRS and CDR2 is YFSETQ. This chain's CDR3 is CASSFGRLAGSYNEQFF. The CDR3 nucleotides read TGCGCCAGCAGCTTCGGCCGACTAGCGGGATCCTACAATGAGCAGTTCTTC.

The CDR3: CASSGRTEGAYGYTF. CDR3 DNA sequence: TGTGCCAGCAGTGGACGGACCGAGGGGGCTTATGGCTACACCTTC. This chain joins TRBV25-1 and TRBJ1-2; TRBD1 agrees at 7 bases. V shed 4 bases, J shed 5 bases, and the junction held 10 bases outside the gene matches. The CDR3 runs to 15 residues. Germline CDR1 reads MGHDK; CDR2 reads SYGVNS.

The J gene is TRBJ2-7, the V gene TRBV6-2 or TRBV6-3; no firm D call. This CDR3 contains 13 residues. Germline V CDR1 and CDR2: MNHEY, SVGEGT. Trimming took 0 bases from V and 7 from J, leaving 10 bases between them. Here the CDR3 reads CASSYSISLEQYF. CDR3 DNA sequence: TGTGCCAGCAGTTACTCGATTAGCCTTGAGCAGTACTTC.

The genes are TRBV5-1 and TRBJ2-7, with 12 bases matching TRBD2. Germline lookup yields CDR1 SGHRS and CDR2 YFSETQ. The CDR3 sequence is 16 residues long. Trimming took 3 bases from V and 1 from J; bases not matched to a gene: 5. The CDR3 bases are TGCGCCAGCAGCTCCCTGACTAGCGGGGGATCCTACGAGCAGTACTTC. It translates to CASSSLTSGGSYEQYF.

CDR3 coding DNA: TGTGCCAGCAGCGGGGGACAGGGGGCTATTACAGATACGCAGTATTTT. This gives the protein CASSGGQGAITDTQYF. This chain links TRBV2 with TRBJ2-3; TRBD1 matches 12 bases. Germline V CDR1 and CDR2: SNHLY, FYNNEI. The J segment lost 3 bases and the V segment lost 6 bases, leaving 7 bases of the junction unmatched. This CDR3 has 16 amino acids.

The gene calls are TRBV15 and TRBJ1-2; TRBD1 matches 12 bases. This CDR3 comprises 16 residues. Germline V gene sequence: CDR1 LNHNV, CDR2 YYDKDF (reference sequence). V trimming: 0 bases; J trimming: 7 bases; junction bases outside the gene matches: 6. The CDR3 loop reads CATSRDSGQGASGYTF. In nucleotides, the CDR3 is TGTGCCACCAGCAGAGATTCGGGACAGGGGGCGAGTGGCTACACCTTC. Variable domain in full (rest from reference TRBV15 and TRBJ1-2): DAMVIQNPRYQVTQFGKPVTLSCSQTLNHNVMYWYQQKSSQAPKLLFHYYDKDFNNEADTPDNFQSRRPNTSFCFLDIRSPGLGDTAMYLCATSRDSGQGASGYTFGSGTRLTVV.

V and J are TRBV10-3 and TRBJ1-5; D remains ambiguous. Per the germline V gene, CDR1 is ENHRY and CDR2 is SYGVKD. This CDR3 contains 14 residues. V was trimmed by 0 bases and J by 4 bases, leaving 7 bases between them. This chain's CDR3 is CAISESTVNQPQHF. Written as DNA, the CDR3 is TGTGCCATCAGTGAGTCAACAGTTAATCAGCCCCAGCATTTT.

The chain links TRBV28 to TRBJ1-6, with D hard to call. The V end was cut by 9 bases, the J end by 10 bases, with 13 bases between. The germline V gene encodes CDR1 MDHEN and CDR2 SYDVKM. The CDR3 extends over 12 amino acids. The CDR3 DNA reads TGTGCCAGTAACCGATTAAGCTCACCCCTCCACTTT. Amino acid sequence: CASNRLSSPLHF.